This record looks at one T cell receptor (beta chain) sequence and its context. Its antigen is not identified. This sample is part of a study of siplizumab effects on memory and regulatory T cells. Method: immunoSEQ multiplex PCR; TCRdb's copy keeps in-frame clones and lacks some. The sample holds tens of thousands of clones; approximately 88% are singletons and the top ten take around 1.8%. This CDR3 is built from 13 residues. Per germline, CDR1 SNHLY and CDR2 FYNNEI. V was clipped by 2 bases and J by 3 bases, with 7 bases between them. Study conclusions and caveats: In unstimulated cells, naive T cells appeared more diverse than memory T cells and seemed major alloresponse contributors. The average Treg-derived proportion among mappable alloreactive CD4+ clones was 68.8% with siplizumab versus about 27% in controls.

The clonotype comes from a human donor in good health. What was sequenced was Tregs sorted from blood. The chain joins TRBV2 to TRBJ1-2; D is unclear. CDR3: CASSESKDYGYTF. CDR3 nucleotides: TGTGCCAGCAGTGAATCTAAGGACTATGGCTACACCTTC.